Shown below are 23 T cell receptor beta chains from a single sample sequenced in a study of molecular identifiers for immune sequencing clone quantification. One entry per CDR3 protein, called by TCRdb with MiXCR from the PCR reads. The sample contains 85,000 to 130,000 distinct CDR3 sequences, roughly 34% of which appear only once. Sequencing used naive CD8+ T cells from blood, with Jurkat cell RNA spiked in. Subset defined: FACS-sorted CD8+CD4-CCR7+CD45RA+ naive T cells. The receptors were sampled from a human donor in good health. Some libraries in this study had Jurkat cell RNA spiked in.

This clonotype appeared once. A read error may be the cause here, since a much bigger clone is one base away. The chain recombines TRBV6-2 or TRBV6-3 with TRBJ2-7; D might be TRBD2 (5 bases). Per the germline V gene, CDR1 is MNHEY and CDR2 is SVGEGT. V lost 8 bases and J lost 4, with 21 bases in between. CDR3 length: 15 amino acids. The CDR3 DNA sequence: TGTGCCAGCTGTTCCGGACTTCTAACGGGGTACGAGCAGTACTTC. Translated: CASCSGLLTGYEQYF.

This clonotype has just a few counts. This rearrangement joins TRBV9 to TRBJ2-5; D gene ambiguous. Trimming removed 0 bases at V and 5 bases at J, with 11 bases between. Germline lookup yields CDR1 SGDLS and CDR2 YYNGEE. The CDR3 loop spans 14 amino acids. CDR3 DNA: TGTGCCAGCAGCGTAGGTGGTAGCAGGGAGACCCAGTACTTC. This sequence encodes CASSVGGSRETQYF.

The chain uses TRBV15 and TRBJ2-3; D is uncertain. V shed 8 bases and J shed 2 bases, with 8 bases lying between them. From germline, CDR1 is LNHNV and CDR2 YYDKDF (reference sequence). This CDR3 comprises 12 residues. The CDR3 DNA reads as TGTGCCACCTCCCAGCCCACAGATACGCAGTATTTT. Amino acids: CATSQPTDTQYF. The full variable domain, with the rest looked up from reference TRBV15 and TRBJ2-3, is DAMVIQNPRYQVTQFGKPVTLSCSQTLNHNVMYWYQQKSSQAPKLLFHYYDKDFNNEADTPDNFQSRRPNTSFCFLDIRSPGLGDTAMYLCATSQPTDTQYFGPGTRLTVL.

This clonotype was seen repeatedly, ten times or more. This chain uses TRBV6-6 with TRBJ2-3; D is ambiguous. Trimming left V 0 bases short and J 5 bases short, with 6 bases between. From germline, CDR1 is MNHNY and CDR2 SVGAGI (reference sequence). The CDR3 is made up of 13 amino acids. The CDR3 loop is CASSYSGLDTQYF. CDR3 sequence (DNA): TGTGCCAGCAGTTACTCTGGGCTAGATACGCAGTATTTT.

This clonotype was counted at least ten times. V gene TRBV28 combines with J gene TRBJ2-7; 13 bases are a match to TRBD2. Looked up from germline, CDR1 is MDHEN and CDR2 is SYDVKM. The CDR3 loop spans 15 amino acids. Losses at the gene ends were 5 bases for V and 6 bases for J; bases not matched to a gene: 7. CDR3 sequence: CASSTSGRALGEQYF. DNA for the CDR3: TGTGCCAGCAGTACTAGCGGGAGGGCCTTGGGCGAGCAGTACTTC.

This clonotype has a handful of counts. A much larger clone lies a single base off, so this may be a read error. Here the CDR3 omits its conserved ending phenylalanine or tryptophan, so a read error is the likely source. The rearrangement links TRBV7-2 to TRBJ2-7; no firm D call. V was clipped by 5 bases and J by 2 bases, with 19 bases between them. Germline CDR1 SGHTA, CDR2 FQGNSA. This CDR3 spans 16 amino acids. In DNA, the CDR3 is TGTGCCAGCAGCCGATCTAGACCCGACAACCCCTACGAGCAGTACATC. As protein: CASSRSRPDNPYEQYI.

The chain employs TRBV20-1 and TRBJ2-1, with a possible D match to TRBD2 (5 bases). Deletions cut 3 bases from V and 5 bases from J, with 14 bases between. The germline V gene encodes CDR1 DFQATT and CDR2 SNEGSKA (reference sequence). The CDR3 is 14 residues long. The CDR3 here is CSASTLALDNEQFF. As DNA, the CDR3 is TGCAGTGCTAGTACTCTAGCCTTGGACAATGAGCAGTTCTTC.

Concerning this clonotype: One junction end does not reproduce the germline sequence, and a read error may be involved. The genes are TRBV5-3 and TRBJ2-7; weak D call: TRBD1 (6 bases). TRBV5-3 is an ORF, and what it does is uncertain. CDR3 length: 13 amino acids. CDR3 loop: CASSSRGRYVQYF. DNA for the CDR3: TGTGCCAGCAGCTCCAGGGGACGCTACGTGCAGTACTTC.

This clonotype was seen a few times. The chain couples TRBV27 to TRBJ2-7, with a tentative D call TRBD1 (6 bases). CDR1 is MNHEY, CDR2 SMNVEV, per germline (reference sequence). Trimming cost V 4 bases and J 5 bases, with 12 bases left between them. This CDR3 region has 13 residues. The chain's CDR3 is CASSWAQGHEQYF. The CDR3 coding sequence is TGTGCCAGCAGTTGGGCACAGGGCCACGAGCAGTACTTC.

With regard to this clonotype: A much larger clone differs from this one at a single base, so this may be a read error. The missing conserved phenylalanine or tryptophan at the end of this CDR3 makes a read error likely. The rearrangement uses TRBV27 and TRBJ1-2; perhaps TRBD1 as D (6 bases). The CDR3 consists of 12 residues. V lost 6 bases and J 5 bases, leaving 10 bases between the germline ends. Germline CDR1 and CDR2: MNHEY and SMNVEV (reference sequence). CDR3 sequence reads: CASRGGAYGYTI. CDR3 DNA sequence: TGTGCCAGCAGAGGGGGGGCGTATGGCTACACCATC.

A remark on this clonotype: The conserved final phenylalanine or tryptophan is absent from the CDR3, which likely points to a read error. The rearrangement links TRBV9 to TRBJ2-7; D remains ambiguous. The ends were cut back, 4 bases at V and 3 bases at J, with 5 bases in the middle. CDR1 and CDR2 from the germline V gene are SGDLS and YYNGEE. The CDR3 runs to 11 residues. CDR3 sequence (DNA): TGTGCCAGCAGCCCGGGCTACGAGCAGTACCTC. Amino acids: CASSPGYEQYL.

Regarding this clonotype: The CDR3 carries no conserved terminal phenylalanine or tryptophan, so it likely arises from a read error. The chain is built from TRBV11-2 and TRBJ1-1; D gene ambiguous. Germline loops: CDR1 SGHAT, CDR2 FQNNGV. The CDR3 has 13 amino acids. V lost 5 bases, J lost 9 bases, and 16 bases lay in between. The CDR3, as DNA: TGTGCCAGCAGCCTGACTAGTAAAGGGCAAGCTTTCTTA. Protein product: CASSLTSKGQAFL.

Comment on this clonotype: The missing conserved phenylalanine or tryptophan at the end of this CDR3 makes a read error likely. V usage is TRBV7-9 and J usage is TRBJ2-7, with no clear D. With 1 base removed from V and 2 bases from J, the gap between germline ends came to 9 bases. The CDR3 contains 14 residues. Germline CDR1 reads SEHNR; CDR2 reads FQNEAQ (reference sequence). In DNA, the CDR3 is TGTGCCAGCAGCTTAGTCCAGGTGGCCTACGAGCAGTACATC. Translation: CASSLVQVAYEQYI.

The rearrangement links TRBV20-1 to TRBJ2-7; the D call may be TRBD1 or TRBD2 (5 bases each). The CDR3 covers 14 residues. The ends were cut back, 3 bases at V and 3 bases at J, with 15 bases in the middle. The V gene's germline CDR1 is DFQATT and CDR2 SNEGSKA (reference sequence). The CDR3 region has the DNA TGCAGTGCTAGCAGGGACCCGTGGGGCTACGAGCAGTACTTC. Protein sequence: CSASRDPWGYEQYF.

As for this clonotype: This may arise from a read error, as a much more abundant clone is one base away. The J gene is TRBJ2-4, the V gene TRBV21-1. TRBV21-1 is given as a pseudogene. CDR3 size: 18 residues. CDR3 loop: CASSKHKADELAKNIQYF. CDR3 nucleotides: TGTGCCAGCAGCAAACATAAGGCCGATGAACTAGCCAAAAACATTCAGTACTTC.

This clonotype showed up just a few times. The chain employs TRBV6-2 or TRBV6-3 and TRBJ1-5, with D possibly being TRBD1 (5 bases). This CDR3 is 15 amino acids long. Between the trimmed V and J ends, which lost 4 bases and 4 bases, there was a span of 14 bases. CDR1 is MNHEY, CDR2 SVGEGT, per germline. CDR3 DNA sequence: TGTGCCAGCAGTTCTGCAGGGAGTCCGAATCAGCCCCAGCATTTT. Its protein is CASSSAGSPNQPQHF.

The rearrangement links TRBV7-9 to TRBJ1-4; D unresolved. CDR1 and CDR2 (germline): SEHNR, FQNEAQ (reference sequence). The CDR3 has 15 amino acids. The V end lost 1 base, the J end lost 6 bases, and 12 bases lay between the germline ends. CDR3 sequence: CASSLVRGSDEKLFF. CDR3 sequence (DNA): TGTGCCAGCAGCTTAGTTAGAGGTTCGGATGAAAAACTGTTTTTT.

This sequence joins TRBV28 and TRBJ2-7; TRBD2 matches at 11 bases. CDR1 and CDR2 (germline): MDHEN, SYDVKM. V trimming: 6 bases; J trimming: 2 bases; junction bases outside the gene matches: 9. The length of the CDR3 is 16 residues. In DNA form, the CDR3 reads TGTGCCAGCAGCACCGGACTAGCGGGTTACCCCTACGAGCAGTACTTC. Translation gives CASSTGLAGYPYEQYF.

This clonotype was counted once. A much more abundant neighbour one base away suggests this may be a read error. This chain uses TRBV4-2 with TRBJ2-7; TRBD2 agrees at 9 bases. CDR1 and CDR2 from the germline V gene are LGHNA and YNFKEQ. This CDR3 contains 15 residues. V lost 1 base and J lost 5; bases outside the gene matches: 6. The CDR3 loop is CASSQGVTSGHEQYF. In nucleotides, the CDR3 is TGTGCCAGCAGCCAAGGGGTGACTAGCGGCCACGAGCAGTACTTC.

On this clonotype: Germline and junction disagree at one end, which may indicate a read error. The CDR3 coding sequence is TGTGCCAGAAGTATTGTCGGCGGGAGGCCCCCAGATACGCAGTATTTT. It translates to CARSIVGGRPPDTQYF. The V and J genes are TRBV19 and TRBJ2-3; 8 nucleotides agree with TRBD2. Per germline, CDR1 LNHDA and CDR2 SQIVND (reference sequence). The CDR3 extends over 16 amino acids.

This clonotype was recorded at least ten times. J is TRBJ2-3 and V is TRBV7-3; a possible D gene is TRBD1 (6 bases). This CDR3 comprises 15 residues. Germline V lookup: CDR1 SGHTA, CDR2 FQGTGA. Trimming pared 4 bases from V and 2 bases from J, leaving 13 bases between. The CDR3 loop reads CASSWTVSDTDTQYF. The CDR3 bases are TGTGCCAGCAGCTGGACAGTTTCCGACACAGATACGCAGTATTTT.

CDR3 sequence reads: CSALTGGPTGELFF. The CDR3 region has the DNA TGCAGCGCCTTGACAGGGGGGCCCACCGGGGAGCTGTTTTTT. The V call is TRBV29-1, the J call TRBJ2-2; TRBD1 agrees at 9 bases. The CDR3 extends over 14 amino acids. Per the germline V gene, CDR1 is SQVTM and CDR2 is ANQGSEA. V trimming: 7 bases; J trimming: 4 bases; junction bases outside the gene matches: 7.

Comment on this clonotype: No conserved phenylalanine or tryptophan is present at the end of the CDR3, so a read error is the likely explanation. The J gene is TRBJ2-2, the V gene TRBV9; possibly TRBD2 for D (6 bases). V dropped 1 base and J dropped 4 bases, with 11 bases sitting between them. CDR3 size: 15 residues. In germline, CDR1 is SGDLS, CDR2 YYNGEE. The CDR3 here is CASSVRGGSTGELFL. The CDR3 DNA is TGTGCCAGCAGCGTAAGGGGAGGTTCCACCGGGGAGCTGTTTTTA.